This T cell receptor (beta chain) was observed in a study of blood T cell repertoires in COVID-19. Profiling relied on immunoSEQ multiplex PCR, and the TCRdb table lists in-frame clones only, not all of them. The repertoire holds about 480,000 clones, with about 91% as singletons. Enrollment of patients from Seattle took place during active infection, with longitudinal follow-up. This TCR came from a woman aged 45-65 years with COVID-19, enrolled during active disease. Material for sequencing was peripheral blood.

The CDR3: CASSQEGPGQGASDTQYF. CDR3 coding DNA: TGCGCCAGCAGCCAAGAGGGACCGGGGCAGGGGGCATCGGATACGCAGTATTTT. V gene TRBV4-1 combines with J gene TRBJ2-3; TRBD1 matches 8 bases. This CDR3 comprises 18 residues. V trimming: 0 bases; J trimming: 6 bases; junction bases outside the gene matches: 14. Germline lookup yields CDR1 MGHRA and CDR2 YSYEKL.